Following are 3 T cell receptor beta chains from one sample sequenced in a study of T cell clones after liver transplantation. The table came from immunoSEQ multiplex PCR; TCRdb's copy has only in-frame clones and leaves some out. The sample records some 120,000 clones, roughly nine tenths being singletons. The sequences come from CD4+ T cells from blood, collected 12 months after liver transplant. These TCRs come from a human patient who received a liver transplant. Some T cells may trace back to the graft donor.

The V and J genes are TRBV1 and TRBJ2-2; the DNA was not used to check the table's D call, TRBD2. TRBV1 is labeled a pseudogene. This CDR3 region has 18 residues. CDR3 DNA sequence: TGCACCAGCAGCCAAGATCGGAGGGGCCCATGTTTAGTCGGGGAGCTGTTTTTT. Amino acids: CTSSQDRRGPCLVGELFF.

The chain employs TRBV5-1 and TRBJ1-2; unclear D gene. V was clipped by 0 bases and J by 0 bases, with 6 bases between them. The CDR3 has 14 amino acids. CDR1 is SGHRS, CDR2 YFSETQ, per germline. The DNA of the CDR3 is TGCGCCAGCAGCTTGGGGCCGACTAACTATGGCTACACCTTC. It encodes CASSLGPTNYGYTF.

CDR3 loop: CASSAHSGQETNYGYTF. CDR3 DNA sequence: TGTGCCAGCAGTGCCCACTCTGGACAGGAAACTAACTATGGCTACACCTTC. The V gene is TRBV6-1, the J gene TRBJ1-2; 7 positions agree with TRBD1. The germline gives CDR1 MNHNS, CDR2 SASEGT. The CDR3 is made up of 17 amino acids. The junction had 11 bases not matched to a gene; V was cut back by 4 bases and J by 0 bases.